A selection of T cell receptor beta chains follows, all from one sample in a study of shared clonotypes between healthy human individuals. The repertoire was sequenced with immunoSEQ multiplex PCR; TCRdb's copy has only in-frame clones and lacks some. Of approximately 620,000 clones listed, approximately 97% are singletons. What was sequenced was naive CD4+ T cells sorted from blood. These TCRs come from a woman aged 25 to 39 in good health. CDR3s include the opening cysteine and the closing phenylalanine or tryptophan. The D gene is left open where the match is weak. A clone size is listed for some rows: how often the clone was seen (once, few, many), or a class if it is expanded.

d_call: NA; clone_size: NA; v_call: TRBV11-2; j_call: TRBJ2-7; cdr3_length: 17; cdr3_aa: CASSLVSWPRDSYEQYF; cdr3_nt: TGTGCCAGCAGCTTAGTATCATGGCCAAGGGACTCCTACGAGCAGTACTTC
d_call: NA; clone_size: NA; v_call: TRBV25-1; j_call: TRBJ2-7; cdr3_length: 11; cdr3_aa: CASQNRYEQYF; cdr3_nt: TGTGCCAGCCAAAATCGGTACGAGCAGTACTTC
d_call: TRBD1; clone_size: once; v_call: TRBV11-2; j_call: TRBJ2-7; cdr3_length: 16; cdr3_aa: CASSLKGGQGLNEQYF; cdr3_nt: TGTGCCAGCAGCCTGAAGGGGGGACAGGGTCTCAACGAGCAGTACTTC
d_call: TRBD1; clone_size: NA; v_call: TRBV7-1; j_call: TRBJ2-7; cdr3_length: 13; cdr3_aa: CASSTTGVYEQYF; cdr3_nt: TGTGCCAGCAGCACGACAGGGGTCTACGAGCAGTACTTC
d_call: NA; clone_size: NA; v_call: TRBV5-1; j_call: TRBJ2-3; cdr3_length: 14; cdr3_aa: CASSTQTVTDTQYF; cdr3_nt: TGCGCCAGCAGCACCCAGACAGTCACAGATACGCAGTATTTT
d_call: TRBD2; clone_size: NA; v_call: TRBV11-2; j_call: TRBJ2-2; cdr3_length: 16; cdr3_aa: CASSPMWREDPGELFF; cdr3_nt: TGTGCCAGCAGCCCTATGTGGCGGGAGGATCCCGGGGAGCTGTTTTTT
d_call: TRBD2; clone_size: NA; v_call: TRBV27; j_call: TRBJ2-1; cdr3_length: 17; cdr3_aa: CASSPLLAGGSYNEQFF; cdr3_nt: TGTGCCAGCAGTCCATTACTAGCGGGAGGTAGCTACAATGAGCAGTTCTTC
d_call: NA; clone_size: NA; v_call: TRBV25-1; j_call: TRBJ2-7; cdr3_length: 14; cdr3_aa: CASSEWGVTYEQYF; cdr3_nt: TGTGCCAGCAGTGAATGGGGGGTTACCTACGAGCAGTACTTC
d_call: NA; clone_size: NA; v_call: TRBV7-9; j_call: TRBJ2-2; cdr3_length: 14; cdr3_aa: CASNGGGGAGELFF; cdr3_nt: TGTGCCAGCAATGGGGGAGGAGGGGCCGGGGAGCTGTTTTTT
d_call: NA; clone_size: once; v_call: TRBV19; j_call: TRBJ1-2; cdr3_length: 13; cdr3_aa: CASSIAQTYGYTF; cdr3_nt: TGTGCCAGTAGTATAGCACAGACCTATGGCTACACCTTC
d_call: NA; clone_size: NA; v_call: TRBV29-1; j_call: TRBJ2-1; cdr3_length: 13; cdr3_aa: CSVDGSSYNEQFF; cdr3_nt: TGCAGCGTTGACGGAAGCTCCTACAATGAGCAGTTCTTC
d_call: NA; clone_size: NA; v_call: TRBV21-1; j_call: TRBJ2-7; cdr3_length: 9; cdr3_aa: CASRGSKYF; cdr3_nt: TGTGCCAGCAGAGGATCCAAGTACTTC
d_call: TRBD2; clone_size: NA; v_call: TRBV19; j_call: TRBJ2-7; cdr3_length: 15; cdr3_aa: CASSTAGGSSYEQYF; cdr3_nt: TGTGCCAGTAGTACGGCGGGGGGGAGCTCCTACGAGCAGTACTTC
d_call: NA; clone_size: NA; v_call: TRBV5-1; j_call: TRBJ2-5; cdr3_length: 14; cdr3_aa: CASSDRQLGETQYF; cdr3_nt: TGCGCCAGCAGCGATCGGCAGCTTGGGGAGACCCAGTACTTC
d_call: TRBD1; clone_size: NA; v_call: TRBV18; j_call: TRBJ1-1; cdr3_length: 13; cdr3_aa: CASSPDREREAFF; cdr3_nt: TGTGCCAGCTCACCAGACAGGGAGCGTGAAGCTTTCTTT
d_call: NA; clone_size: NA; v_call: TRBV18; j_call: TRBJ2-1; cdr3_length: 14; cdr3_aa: CASSWDEAYNEQFF; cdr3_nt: TGTGCCAGCTCATGGGATGAAGCCTACAATGAGCAGTTCTTC
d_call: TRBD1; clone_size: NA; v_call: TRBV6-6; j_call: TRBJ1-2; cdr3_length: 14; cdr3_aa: CASSSGTGAYGYTF; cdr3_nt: TGTGCCAGCAGTTCCGGGACAGGGGCCTATGGCTACACCTTC
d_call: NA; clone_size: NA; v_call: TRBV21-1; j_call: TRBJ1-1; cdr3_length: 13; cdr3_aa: CASRPGGHTEAFF; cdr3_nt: TGTGCCAGCAGACCAGGGGGACACACTGAAGCTTTCTTT
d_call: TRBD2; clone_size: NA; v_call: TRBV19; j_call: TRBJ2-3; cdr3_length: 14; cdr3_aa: CATLAGEMTDTQYF; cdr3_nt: TGTGCCACCCTAGCGGGAGAAATGACAGATACGCAGTATTTT
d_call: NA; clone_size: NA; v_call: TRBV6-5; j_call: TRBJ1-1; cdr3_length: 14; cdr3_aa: CASNKQASPGEAFF; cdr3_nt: TGTGCCAGCAATAAACAGGCGTCCCCTGGTGAAGCTTTCTTT
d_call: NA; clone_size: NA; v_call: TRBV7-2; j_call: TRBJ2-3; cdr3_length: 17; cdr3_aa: CASSLSLGAEITDTQYF; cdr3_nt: TGTGCCAGCAGCTTGAGCCTCGGCGCAGAGATCACAGATACGCAGTATTTT
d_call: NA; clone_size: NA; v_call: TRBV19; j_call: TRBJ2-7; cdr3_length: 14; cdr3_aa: CASSFGLDSYEQYF; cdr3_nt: TGTGCCAGTAGTTTCGGGCTTGACTCCTACGAGCAGTACTTC
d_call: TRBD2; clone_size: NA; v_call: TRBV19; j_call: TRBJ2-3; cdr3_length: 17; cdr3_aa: CASSITGSGRSTDTQYF; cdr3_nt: TGTGCCAGTAGTATAACCGGCAGCGGGAGGTCCACAGATACGCAGTATTTT
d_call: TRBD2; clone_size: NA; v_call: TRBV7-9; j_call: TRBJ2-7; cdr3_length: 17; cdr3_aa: CASSLVSVAGERYEQYF; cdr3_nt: TGTGCCAGCAGCTTAGTGTCCGTAGCGGGAGAACGGTACGAGCAGTACTTC
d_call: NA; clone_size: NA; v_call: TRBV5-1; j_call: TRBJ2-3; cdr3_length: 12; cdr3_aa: CASSLPTDTQYF; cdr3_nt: TGCGCCAGCAGCTTACCTACAGATACGCAGTATTTT
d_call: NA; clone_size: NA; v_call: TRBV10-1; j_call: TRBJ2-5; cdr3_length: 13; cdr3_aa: CASSSGGGETQYF; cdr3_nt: TGCGCCAGCAGTAGCGGAGGGGGAGAGACCCAGTACTTC
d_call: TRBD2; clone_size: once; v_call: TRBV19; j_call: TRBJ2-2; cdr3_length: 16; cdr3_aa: CASSIVSGSVRGELFF; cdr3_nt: TGTGCCAGTAGTATAGTTAGCGGGAGTGTGCGCGGGGAGCTGTTTTTT
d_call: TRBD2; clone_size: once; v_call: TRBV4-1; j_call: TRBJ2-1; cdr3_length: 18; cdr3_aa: CASSQDQQLAGNSNEQFF; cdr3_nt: TGCGCCAGCAGCCAAGACCAACAACTAGCGGGAAACTCCAATGAGCAGTTCTTC
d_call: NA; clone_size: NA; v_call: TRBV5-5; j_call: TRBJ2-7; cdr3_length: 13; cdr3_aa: CASSFGPTYEQYF; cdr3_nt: TGTGCCAGCAGCTTTGGACCTACCTACGAGCAGTACTTC
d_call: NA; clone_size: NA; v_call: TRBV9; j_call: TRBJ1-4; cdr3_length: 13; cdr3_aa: CASSVGTNEKLFF; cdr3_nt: TGTGCCAGCAGCGTAGGGACTAATGAAAAACTGTTTTTT
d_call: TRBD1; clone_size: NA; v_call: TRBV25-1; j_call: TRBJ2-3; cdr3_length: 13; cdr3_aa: CASSDWTGLTQYF; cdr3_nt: TGTGCCAGCAGTGATTGGACAGGGCTCACGCAGTATTTT
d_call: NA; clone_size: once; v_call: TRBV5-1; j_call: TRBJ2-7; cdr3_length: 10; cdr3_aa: CKPFSYEQYF; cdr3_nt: TGCAAACCCTTCTCCTACGAGCAGTACTTC
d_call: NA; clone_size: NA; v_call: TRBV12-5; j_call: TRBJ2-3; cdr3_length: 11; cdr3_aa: CASGEQDTQYF; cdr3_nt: TGTGCTAGTGGTGAGCAGGATACGCAGTATTTT
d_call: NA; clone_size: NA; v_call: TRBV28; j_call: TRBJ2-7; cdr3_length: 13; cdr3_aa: CASRREPYYEQYF; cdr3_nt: TGTGCCAGCAGAAGAGAACCTTACTACGAGCAGTACTTC
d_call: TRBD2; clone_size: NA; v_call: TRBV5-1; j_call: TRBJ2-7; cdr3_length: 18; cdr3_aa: CASSPTGLAGGDSYEQYF; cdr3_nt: TGCGCCAGCAGCCCGACGGGACTAGCGGGAGGGGACTCCTACGAGCAGTACTTC
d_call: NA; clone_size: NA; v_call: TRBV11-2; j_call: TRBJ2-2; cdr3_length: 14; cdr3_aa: CASSLGDWAGELFF; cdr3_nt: TGTGCCAGCAGCTTAGGGGATTGGGCCGGGGAGCTGTTTTTT
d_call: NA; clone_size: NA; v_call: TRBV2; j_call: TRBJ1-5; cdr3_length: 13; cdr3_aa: CASREYRNQPQHF; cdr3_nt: TGTGCCAGCAGAGAGTACCGGAATCAGCCCCAGCATTTT
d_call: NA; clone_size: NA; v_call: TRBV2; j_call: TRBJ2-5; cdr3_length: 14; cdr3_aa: CASNFRGQQETQYF; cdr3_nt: TGTGCCAGCAATTTTCGGGGACAACAAGAGACCCAGTACTTC
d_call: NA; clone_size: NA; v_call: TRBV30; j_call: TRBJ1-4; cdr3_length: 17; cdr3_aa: CAWSDPFRGMWPEKLFF; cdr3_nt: TGTGCCTGGTCGGACCCTTTCAGGGGCATGTGGCCCGAAAAACTGTTTTTT
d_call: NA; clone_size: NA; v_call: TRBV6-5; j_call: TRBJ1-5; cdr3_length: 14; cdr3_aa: CASSPGTGVGPQHF; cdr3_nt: TGTGCCAGCTCACCGGGGACGGGAGTAGGGCCCCAGCATTTT
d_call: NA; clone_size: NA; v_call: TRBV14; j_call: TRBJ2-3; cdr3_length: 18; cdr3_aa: CASSQVLGQTSSTDTQYF; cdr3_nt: TGTGCCAGCAGCCAAGTACTCGGACAGACCTCTAGCACAGATACGCAGTATTTT
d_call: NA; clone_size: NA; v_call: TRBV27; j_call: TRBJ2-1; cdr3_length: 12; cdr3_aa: CASSFGGNEQFF; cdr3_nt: TGTGCCAGCAGTTTTGGAGGAAATGAGCAGTTCTTC
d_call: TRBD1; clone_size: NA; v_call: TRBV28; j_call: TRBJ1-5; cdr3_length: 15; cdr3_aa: CASGKDRYHRQPQHF; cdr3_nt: TGTGCCAGCGGCAAGGACAGGTATCATCGTCAGCCCCAGCATTTT
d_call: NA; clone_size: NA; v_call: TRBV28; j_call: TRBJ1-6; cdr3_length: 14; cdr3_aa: CASSFGQWNSPLHF; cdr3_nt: TGTGCCAGCAGTTTCGGGCAGTGGAATTCACCCCTCCACTTT
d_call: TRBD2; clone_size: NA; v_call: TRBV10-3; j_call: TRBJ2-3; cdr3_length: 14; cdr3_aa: CAIAGLAGADTQYF; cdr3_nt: TGTGCCATCGCTGGACTAGCGGGCGCAGATACGCAGTATTTT
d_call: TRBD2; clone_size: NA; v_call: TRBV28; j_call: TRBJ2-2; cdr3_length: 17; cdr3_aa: CASSSYGTSIPTGELFF; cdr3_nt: TGTGCCAGCAGTTCATACGGGACTAGCATACCGACCGGGGAGCTGTTTTTT
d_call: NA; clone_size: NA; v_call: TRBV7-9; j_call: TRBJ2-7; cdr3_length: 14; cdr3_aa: CASSPRVHSYEQYF; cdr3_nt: TGTGCCAGCAGCCCCCGGGTCCACTCCTACGAGCAGTACTTC
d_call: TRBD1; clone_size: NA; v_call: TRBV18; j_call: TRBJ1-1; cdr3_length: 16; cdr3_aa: CASSQNRGDLNTEAFF; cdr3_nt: TGTGCCAGCTCACAAAACAGGGGCGACCTGAACACTGAAGCTTTCTTT
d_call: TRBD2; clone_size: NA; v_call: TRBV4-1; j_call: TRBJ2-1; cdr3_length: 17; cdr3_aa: CASSQGLAGGPVFEQFF; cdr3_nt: TGCGCCAGCAGCCAGGGATTAGCGGGAGGGCCGGTATTTGAGCAGTTCTTC
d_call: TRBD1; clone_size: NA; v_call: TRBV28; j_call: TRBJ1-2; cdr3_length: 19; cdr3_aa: CASSLSGTVDDQANYGYTF; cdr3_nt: TGTGCCAGCAGTCTCTCCGGGACAGTCGACGACCAGGCTAACTATGGCTACACCTTC
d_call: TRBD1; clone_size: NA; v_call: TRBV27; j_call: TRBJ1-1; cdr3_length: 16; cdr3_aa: CASSKQGAITNTEAFF; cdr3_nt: TGTGCCAGCAGTAAACAGGGGGCTATTACAAACACTGAAGCTTTCTTT
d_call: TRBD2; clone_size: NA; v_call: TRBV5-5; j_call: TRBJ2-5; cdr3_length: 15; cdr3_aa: CASSFLTSGQETQYF; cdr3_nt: TGTGCCAGCAGCTTCCTTACTAGCGGGCAAGAGACCCAGTACTTC
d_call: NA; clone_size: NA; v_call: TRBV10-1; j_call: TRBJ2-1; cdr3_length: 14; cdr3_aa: CASSESGLNNEQFF; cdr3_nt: TGCGCCAGCAGTGAGTCGGGGCTCAACAATGAGCAGTTCTTC
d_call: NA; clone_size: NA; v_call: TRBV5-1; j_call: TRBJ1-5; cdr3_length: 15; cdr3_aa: CASSLDSNSNQPQHF; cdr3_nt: TGCGCCAGCAGCTTGGACAGCAATAGCAATCAGCCCCAGCATTTT
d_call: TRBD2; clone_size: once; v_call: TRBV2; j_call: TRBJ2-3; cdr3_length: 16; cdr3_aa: CASSVSGLAGADTQYF; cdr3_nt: TGTGCCAGCAGTGTTTCGGGACTAGCGGGAGCAGATACGCAGTATTTT